Presented here are 18 T cell receptor beta chains from one specimen sequenced in a study of blood T cell repertoires in COVID-19. Measured with immunoSEQ multiplex PCR; TCRdb has only the in-frame clones, and not every one. The sample lists some 170,000 clones; roughly 84% were seen once. Material: peripheral blood. Every receptor here comes from a middle-aged man with acute or convalescent COVID-19.

V usage is TRBV24-1 and J usage is TRBJ1-5; D remains ambiguous. The CDR3 is 14 residues long. Trimming removed 6 bases from V and 4 bases from J, with 12 bases in between. Germline CDR1 reads KGHDR; CDR2 reads SFDVKD. DNA of the CDR3: TGTGCCACCAGTAATTCGAGGATTAATCAGCCCCAGCATTTT. It translates to CATSNSRINQPQHF.

This chain uses TRBV27 with TRBJ1-2; 10 nucleotides line up with TRBD1. V shed 7 bases, J shed 0 bases, and the junction held 8 bases outside the gene matches. CDR1 and CDR2 (germline): MNHEY, SMNVEV (reference sequence). The CDR3 contains 16 residues. In DNA form, the CDR3 reads TGTGCCAGCACCCCGGACAGGGGGTGGTCTAACTATGGCTACACCTTC. Translated: CASTPDRGWSNYGYTF.

This chain links TRBV9 with TRBJ2-1; 9 nucleotides match TRBD2. The germline gives CDR1 SGDLS, CDR2 YYNGEE. The J segment lost 8 bases and the V segment lost 0 bases, leaving 9 bases of the junction unmatched. This CDR3 is built from 16 residues. DNA of the CDR3: TGTGCCAGCAGCGTAGTTATGCGGGGGGGCATCCATGAGCAGTTCTTC. Translation: CASSVVMRGGIHEQFF.

The chain is built from TRBV7-8 and TRBJ1-2; TRBD1 is a possible D gene (5 bases). The CDR3 length is 13 residues. V lost 5 bases and J 3 bases, leaving 10 bases between the germline ends. The V gene's germline CDR1 is SGHVS and CDR2 FQNEAQ. The CDR3 sequence is CASSVSGDYGYTF. The CDR3 nucleotides are TGTGCCAGCAGCGTCTCGGGGGACTATGGCTACACCTTC.

The V and J genes are TRBV25-1 and TRBJ1-2, with 10 bases matching TRBD1. The germline CDR1 and CDR2 sequences are MGHDK and SYGVNS. This CDR3 has 14 amino acids. V lost 4 bases, J lost 6 bases, and 5 bases stayed unmatched. The CDR3 reads CASSALGQGDGYTF. CDR3 nucleotide sequence: TGTGCCAGCAGTGCCTTAGGACAGGGGGATGGCTACACCTTC.

The chain is built from TRBV7-2 and TRBJ2-7; the match to TRBD1 covers 9 bases. Looked up from germline, CDR1 is SGHTA and CDR2 is FQGNSA. After removal of 4 bases from V and 2 bases from J, the junction contained 3 bases not matched to a gene. The CDR3 is made up of 14 amino acids. CDR3 residues: CASSWGQGTYEQYF. The CDR3 bases are TGTGCCAGCAGCTGGGGACAGGGAACCTACGAGCAGTACTTC.

J is TRBJ1-1 and V is TRBV19; the D gene is possibly TRBD1 (5 bases). V was clipped by 2 bases and J by 2 bases, with 18 bases between them. The CDR3 consists of 17 residues. CDR1 and CDR2 (germline): LNHDA, SQIVND (reference sequence). The CDR3 loop is CASSILRAGRINTEAFF. DNA for the CDR3: TGTGCCAGTAGTATATTAAGGGCGGGACGGATTAACACTGAAGCTTTCTTT.

The gene calls are TRBV3-1 (or the pseudogene TRBV3-2) and TRBJ2-5; D might be TRBD2 (5 bases). V lost 1 base and J lost 5, with 8 bases in between. The germline V gene has CDR1 LGHDT and CDR2 YNNKEL (reference sequence). The CDR3 extends over 13 amino acids. This chain's CDR3 is CASSQGRGETQYF. Here the CDR3 DNA reads TGTGCCAGCAGCCAAGGCCGAGGGGAGACCCAGTACTTC.

This chain joins TRBV7-9 and TRBJ1-2; perhaps TRBD1 as D (5 bases). CDR1 and CDR2 from the germline V gene are SEHNR and FQNEAQ (reference sequence). Trimming stripped 5 bases from V and 4 bases from J, with 14 bases between. This CDR3 region has 14 residues. The CDR3 protein is CASSRDSYAYGYTF. The DNA for the CDR3 is TGTGCCAGCAGCCGGGACTCCTACGCCTATGGCTACACCTTC.

This sequence joins TRBV2 and TRBJ1-5; no reliable D call. Germline CDR1 and CDR2: SNHLY and FYNNEI. This CDR3 region has 15 residues. Between the trimmed V and J ends, which lost 0 bases and 6 bases, there was a span of 12 bases. Here the CDR3 DNA reads TGTGCCAGCAGTGAAGCGCTTCGGGGTAGTCAGCCCCAGCATTTT. It is translated as CASSEALRGSQPQHF.

V is TRBV3-1 (or the pseudogene TRBV3-2) and J is TRBJ2-3; TRBD1 might be the D (5 bases). The V and J ends lost 1 base and 8 bases respectively, with 13 bases between them. This CDR3 spans 14 amino acids. The germline CDR1 and CDR2 sequences are LGHDT and YNNKEL (reference sequence). CDR3 nucleotides: TGTGCCAGCAGCCAAGTTCTAGACAGTATTACGCAGTATTTT. Residues: CASSQVLDSITQYF.

This clone is a singleton in its sample. One end of the junction fails to match germline, which may point to a read error. This chain uses TRBV9 with TRBJ2-1; 7 bases are a match to TRBD2. CDR1 is SGDLS, CDR2 YYNGEE, per germline. The CDR3 totals 16 residues. The CDR3 sequence is CASSVAMGGGENEQFF. CDR3 sequence (DNA): TGTGCCAGTAGCGTAGCTATGGGGGGGGGAGAGAATGAGCAGTTCTTC.

Concerning this clone: A junction end diverges from the germline sequence, so it may reflect a read error. The chain has TRBV5-6 and TRBJ2-7; 7 positions match TRBD1. Germline CDR1 reads SGHDT; CDR2 reads YYEEEE. The CDR3 contains 16 residues. The CDR3 nucleotides read TGTGCCAGCACCGAGGGTCCGGGACAGAAAACCTACGTGCAGTACTTC. Protein sequence: CASTEGPGQKTYVQYF.

V is TRBV5-1 and J is TRBJ1-3; 9 bases map to TRBD1. This CDR3 is 15 amino acids long. V was clipped by 3 bases and J by 2 bases; unmatched bases: 3. Germline CDR1 is SGHRS and CDR2 is YFSETQ. CDR3 DNA: TGCGCCAGCAGCTCTCGGACAGGGGCTGGAAACACCATATATTTT. The encoded protein is CASSSRTGAGNTIYF.

The CDR3 spells CASSLDLLNTEAFF. For the CDR3, the DNA is TGTGCCAGCAGCTTAGATCTCCTGAACACTGAAGCTTTCTTT. The J gene is TRBJ1-1, the V gene TRBV7-9; no firm D call. Germline values: CDR1 SEHNR, CDR2 FQNEAQ (reference sequence). Trimming took off 1 base at V and 0 bases at J, with 6 bases between the two ends. This CDR3 comprises 14 residues. The full variable domain, in which reference TRBV7-9 and TRBJ1-1 provide the parts outside the CDR3, is DTGVSQNPRHKITKRGQNVTFRCDPISEHNRLYWYRQTLGQGPEFLTYFQNEAQLEKSRLLSDRFSAERPKGSFSTLEIQRTEQGDSAMYLCASSLDLLNTEAFFGQGTRLTVV.

The chain uses TRBV7-2 and TRBJ2-5, with 7 bases aligning to TRBD1. Trimming cost V 1 base and J 4 bases; bases outside gene matches: 0. Germline CDR1 is SGHTA and CDR2 is FQGNSA. CDR3 length equals 13 residues. CDR3 nucleotides: TGTGCCAGCAGCTTAGGGGACAGAGAGACCCAGTACTTC. It specifies CASSLGDRETQYF. Full variable domain (missing parts from reference TRBV7-2 and TRBJ2-5): GAGVSQSPSNKVTEKGKDVELRCDPISGHTALYWYRQSLGQGLEFLIYFQGNSAPDKSGLPSDRFSAERTGGSVSTLTIQRTQQEDSAVYLCASSLGDRETQYFGPGTRLLVL.

This chain connects TRBV7-6 to TRBJ2-6; unclear D gene. Between the trimmed V and J ends, which lost 2 bases and 2 bases, there was a span of 16 bases. This CDR3 comprises 18 residues. CDR1 and CDR2 from the germline V gene are SGHVS and FNYEAQ. The CDR3 nucleotides read TGTGCCAGCAGCTTATCATGGAGCCTAGAGGCTGGGGCCAACGTCCTGACTTTC. Translated: CASSLSWSLEAGANVLTF.

The table lists this clone with a few counts. This chain links TRBV18 with TRBJ1-1; tentatively, D is TRBD1 (5 bases). The CDR3 totals 15 residues. Trimming pared 4 bases from V and 2 bases from J, leaving 14 bases between. From germline, CDR1 is KGHSH and CDR2 LQKENI. CDR3 in amino acids: CASSRLGLDNTEAFF. In DNA form, the CDR3 reads TGTGCCAGCTCACGCTTGGGACTAGACAACACTGAAGCTTTCTTT.